This entry lists 10 T cell receptor beta chains sequenced from one sample in a study of blood T cell repertoires in COVID-19. Here immunoSEQ multiplex PCR was the method, and the copy in TCRdb shows in-frame clones only, minus some. The table has some 300,000 clones, 90% to 95% seen once. Sample: PBMCs or T cells enriched from blood (not recorded which). Source of these receptors: a woman aged 25-40 years who had been exposed to COVID-19.

The V gene is TRBV7-2, the J gene TRBJ2-3; 9 bases are shared with TRBD2. The CDR3 extends over 17 amino acids. J lost 1 base, V lost 5 bases, and 10 bases had no gene match. Germline lookup yields CDR1 SGHTA and CDR2 FQGNSA. In nucleotides, the CDR3 is TGTGCCAGCAGCCCGAATTGGGCTAGCGGGGGCACAGATACGCAGTATTTT. Translating gives CASSPNWASGGTDTQYF.

The chain recombines TRBV29-1 with TRBJ1-5, with 7 nucleotides matching TRBD1. From germline, CDR1 is SQVTM and CDR2 ANQGSEA. The CDR3 has 13 residues. The junction had 6 bases not matched to a gene; V was cut back by 7 bases and J by 3 bases. CDR3 bases: TGCAGCGCCACAGGGGACCTCAATCAGCCCCAGCATTTT. Translated, it gives CSATGDLNQPQHF.

The chain has TRBV5-4 and TRBJ1-2, with 10 bases aligning to TRBD1. Per the germline V gene, CDR1 is SGHNT and CDR2 is YYREEE (reference sequence). This CDR3 is built from 17 residues. With V trimmed by 3 bases and J by 6 bases, 14 bases remained unmatched. The CDR3 sequence: CASSSWGRDRGYDGYTF. The CDR3 DNA reads TGTGCCAGCAGCTCGTGGGGACGGGACAGGGGATATGATGGCTACACCTTC.

The V and J genes are TRBV7-9 and TRBJ1-6, with 8 bases that match TRBD1. The trim removed 1 base at V and 6 bases at J, leaving 5 bases unmatched. Germline V lookup: CDR1 SEHNR, CDR2 FQNEAQ (reference sequence). The CDR3 sequence is 16 residues long. The CDR3 DNA sequence: TGTGCCAGCAGCTTAGAGACAGGGGCAAGTAATTCACCCCTCCACTTT. As protein: CASSLETGASNSPLHF.

The rearrangement joins TRBV9 to TRBJ2-3, with D uncertain. This CDR3 contains 15 residues. The V end lost 0 bases, the J end lost 2 bases, and 10 bases lay between the germline ends. Germline CDR1 is SGDLS and CDR2 is YYNGEE. The CDR3 nucleotides are TGTGCCAGCAGCGTAGTAGGCAGGCCCACAGATACGCAGTATTTT. Its translation: CASSVVGRPTDTQYF. Variable domain in full (rest from reference TRBV9 and TRBJ2-3): DSGVTQTPKHLITATGQRVTLRCSPRSGDLSVYWYQQSLDQGLQFLIQYYNGEERAKGNILERFSAQQFPDLHSELNLSSLELGDSALYFCASSVVGRPTDTQYFGPGTRLTVL.

The chain recombines TRBV10-3 with TRBJ2-7; 7 nucleotides line up with TRBD1. V lost 7 bases and J lost 4; bases outside the gene matches: 13. Germline CDR1 ENHRY, CDR2 SYGVKD. The CDR3 contains 15 residues. The CDR3 here is CAITYQLSGGYEQYF. CDR3 nucleotides: TGTGCCATCACGTACCAACTTTCAGGGGGTTACGAGCAGTACTTC.

This rearrangement joins TRBV24-1 to TRBJ2-3, with 9 bases that match TRBD2. The CDR3 totals 13 residues. The V and J ends lost 7 bases and 5 bases, in that order; junction bases with no gene match: 3. Germline CDR1 KGHDR, CDR2 SFDVKD. CDR3 region: CATRGLAKDTQYF. The CDR3 nucleotides are TGTGCCACCAGAGGACTAGCGAAAGATACGCAGTATTTT.

The chain combines TRBV9 with TRBJ2-3; TRBD2 matches 8 bases. V was pared by 2 bases and J by 5 bases, with 7 bases of the junction left unmatched. Looked up from germline, CDR1 is SGDLS and CDR2 is YYNGEE. The length of the CDR3 is 15 residues. The CDR3, as DNA: TGTGCCAGCAGCGTTCGGGGACTAGGCATAGATACGCAGTATTTT. It translates to CASSVRGLGIDTQYF.

The V call is TRBV3-1 (or the pseudogene TRBV3-2), the J call TRBJ1-2, with TRBD1 identical over 7 bases. V dropped 3 bases and J dropped 4; count of bases not matched to a gene: 11. This CDR3 spans 16 amino acids. Germline values: CDR1 LGHDT, CDR2 YNNKEL (reference sequence). For the CDR3, the DNA is TGTGCCAGCAGCCATACCGACAGGGTAGGTTCCTATGGCTACACCTTC. Translated, it gives CASSHTDRVGSYGYTF.

The CDR3 loop reads CASSPSSGQYNEQFF. CDR3 nucleotides: TGTGCCAGCAGCCCCAGCTCGGGACAGTACAATGAGCAGTTCTTC. The chain links TRBV11-2 to TRBJ2-1; 7 positions match TRBD1. The length of the CDR3 is 15 residues. In germline, CDR1 is SGHAT, CDR2 FQNNGV. V lost 5 bases to trimming and J lost 4 bases; unmatched junction nucleotides: 8.